This T cell receptor (beta chain) was sequenced in a study of patients and donors after allogeneic stem cell transplantation. The ends were cut back, 3 bases at V and 1 base at J, with 11 bases in the middle. The CDR3 runs to 14 residues. The germline gives CDR1 SGHRS, CDR2 YFSETQ. TCRdb re-called the RT-PCR reads with MiXCR, one entry per CDR3 protein. The data show some 880,000 distinct CDR3 sequences, roughly 17% seen once. This clonotype was counted only a few times. The receptor's source is a human donor who was either an allogeneic HSCT recipient or a stem cell or donor lymphocyte infusion donor (not recorded which). It is not recorded whose cells these are; they may come from a transplant donor. The J gene is TRBJ2-7, the V gene TRBV5-1, with a weak D call TRBD1 (6 bases). Material for sequencing was blood, either unsorted or a sorted T cell fraction (not recorded which). The CDR3 DNA reads TGCGCCAGCAGCTCAACGCAGGGGTCCTACGAGCAGTACTTC. Its protein is CASSSTQGSYEQYF.